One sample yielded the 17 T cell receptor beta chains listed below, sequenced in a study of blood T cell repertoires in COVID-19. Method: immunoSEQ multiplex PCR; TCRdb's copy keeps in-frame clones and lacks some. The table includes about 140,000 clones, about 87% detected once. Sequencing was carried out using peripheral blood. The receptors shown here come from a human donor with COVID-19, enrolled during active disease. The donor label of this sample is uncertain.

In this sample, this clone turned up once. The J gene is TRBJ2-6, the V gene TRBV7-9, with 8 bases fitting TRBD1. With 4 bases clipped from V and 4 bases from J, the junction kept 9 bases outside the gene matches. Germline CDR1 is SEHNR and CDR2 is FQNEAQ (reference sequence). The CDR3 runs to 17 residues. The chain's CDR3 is CASSSPGQGTGANVLTF. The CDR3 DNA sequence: TGTGCCAGCAGCTCCCCCGGACAGGGTACCGGGGCCAACGTCCTGACTTTC. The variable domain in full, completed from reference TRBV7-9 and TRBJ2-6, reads DTGVSQNPRHKITKRGQNVTFRCDPISEHNRLYWYRQTLGQGPEFLTYFQNEAQLEKSRLLSDRFSAERPKGSFSTLEIQRTEQGDSAMYLCASSSPGQGTGANVLTFGAGSRLTVL.

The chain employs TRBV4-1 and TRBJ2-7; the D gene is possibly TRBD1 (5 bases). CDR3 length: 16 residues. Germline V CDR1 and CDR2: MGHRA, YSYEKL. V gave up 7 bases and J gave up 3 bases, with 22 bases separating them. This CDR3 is CASKLFFSQDIYEQYF. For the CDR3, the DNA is TGCGCCAGCAAACTTTTTTTCTCGCAGGACATCTACGAGCAGTACTTC.

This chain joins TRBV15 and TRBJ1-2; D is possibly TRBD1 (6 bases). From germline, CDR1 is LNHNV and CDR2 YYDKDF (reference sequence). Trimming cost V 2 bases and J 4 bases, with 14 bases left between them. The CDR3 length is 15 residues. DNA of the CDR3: TGTGCCACCAGCAGACCCCAGGGGTTGAGCTATGGCTACACCTTC. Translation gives CATSRPQGLSYGYTF.

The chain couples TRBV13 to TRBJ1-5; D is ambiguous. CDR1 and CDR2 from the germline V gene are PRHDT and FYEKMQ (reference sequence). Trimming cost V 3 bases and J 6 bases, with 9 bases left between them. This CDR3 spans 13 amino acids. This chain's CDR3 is CASSLSGRQPQHF. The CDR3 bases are TGTGCCAGCAGCTTGTCCGGTCGTCAGCCCCAGCATTTT.

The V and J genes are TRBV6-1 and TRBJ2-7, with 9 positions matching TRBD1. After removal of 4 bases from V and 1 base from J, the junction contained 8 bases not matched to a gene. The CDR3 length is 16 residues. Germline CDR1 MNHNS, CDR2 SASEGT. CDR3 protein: CASSAVRDRASYEQYF. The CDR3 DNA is TGTGCCAGCAGTGCAGTCCGGGACAGGGCGTCCTACGAGCAGTACTTC.

CDR3 region: CASSAGLAGETQYF. CDR3 DNA: TGTGCCAGCAGCGCCGGCCTAGCGGGTGAGACCCAGTACTTC. The chain links TRBV5-5 to TRBJ2-5; 8 bases line up with TRBD2. Germline lookup yields CDR1 SGHKS and CDR2 YYEKEE (reference sequence). The length of the CDR3 is 14 residues. V shed 4 bases, J shed 5 bases, and the junction held 7 bases outside the gene matches.

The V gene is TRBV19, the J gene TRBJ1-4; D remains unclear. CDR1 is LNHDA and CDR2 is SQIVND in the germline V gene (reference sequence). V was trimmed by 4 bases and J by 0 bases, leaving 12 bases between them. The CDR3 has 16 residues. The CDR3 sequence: CASSTPRQATNEKLFF. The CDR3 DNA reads TGTGCCAGTAGTACCCCGAGACAAGCAACTAATGAAAAACTGTTTTTT.

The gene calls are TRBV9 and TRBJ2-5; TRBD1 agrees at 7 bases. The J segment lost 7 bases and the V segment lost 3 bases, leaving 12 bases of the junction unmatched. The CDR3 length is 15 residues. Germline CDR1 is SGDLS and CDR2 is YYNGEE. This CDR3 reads CASSAAGGRVATQYF. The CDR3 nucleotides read TGTGCCAGCAGCGCTGCAGGGGGAAGGGTGGCGACCCAGTACTTC.

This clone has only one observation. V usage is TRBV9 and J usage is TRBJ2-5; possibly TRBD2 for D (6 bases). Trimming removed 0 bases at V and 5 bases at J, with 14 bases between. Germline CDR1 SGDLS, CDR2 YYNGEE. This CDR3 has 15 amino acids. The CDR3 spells CASSVAPGVGETQYF. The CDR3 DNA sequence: TGTGCCAGCAGCGTAGCGCCGGGAGTTGGGGAGACCCAGTACTTC. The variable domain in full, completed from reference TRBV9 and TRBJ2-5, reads DSGVTQTPKHLITATGQRVTLRCSPRSGDLSVYWYQQSLDQGLQFLIQYYNGEERAKGNILERFSAQQFPDLHSELNLSSLELGDSALYFCASSVAPGVGETQYFGPGTRLLVL.

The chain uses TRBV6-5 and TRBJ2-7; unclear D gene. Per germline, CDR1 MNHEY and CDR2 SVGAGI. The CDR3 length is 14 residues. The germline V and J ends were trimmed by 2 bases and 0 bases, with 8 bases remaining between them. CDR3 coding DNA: TGTGCCAGCAGTTACGGGCGCAGCTCCTACGAGCAGTACTTC. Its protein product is CASSYGRSSYEQYF.

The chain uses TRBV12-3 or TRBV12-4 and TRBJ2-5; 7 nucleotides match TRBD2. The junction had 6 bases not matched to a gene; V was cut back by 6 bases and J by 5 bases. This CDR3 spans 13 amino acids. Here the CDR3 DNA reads TGTGCCAGCAGCCGGAGCGGGGCGGAGACCCAGTACTTC. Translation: CASSRSGAETQYF.

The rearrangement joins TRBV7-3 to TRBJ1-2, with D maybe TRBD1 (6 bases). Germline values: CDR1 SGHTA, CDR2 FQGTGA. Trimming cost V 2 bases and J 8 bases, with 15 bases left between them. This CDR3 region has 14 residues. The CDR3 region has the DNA TGTGCCAGCAGCTTACACAGGGTGTCCCTCGGCTACACCTTC. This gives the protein CASSLHRVSLGYTF.

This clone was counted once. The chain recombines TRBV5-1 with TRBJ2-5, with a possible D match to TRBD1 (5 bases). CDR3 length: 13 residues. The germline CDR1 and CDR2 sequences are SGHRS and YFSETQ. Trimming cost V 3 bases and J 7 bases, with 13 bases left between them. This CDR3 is CASSSPTQGTQYF. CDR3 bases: TGCGCCAGCAGCTCCCCAACCCAGGGGACCCAGTACTTC.

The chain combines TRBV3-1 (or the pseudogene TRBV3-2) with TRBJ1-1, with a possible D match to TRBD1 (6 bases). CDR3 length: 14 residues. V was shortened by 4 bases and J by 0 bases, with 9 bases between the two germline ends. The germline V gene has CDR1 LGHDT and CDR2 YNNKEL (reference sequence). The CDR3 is CASSLRGVNTEAFF. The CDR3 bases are TGTGCCAGCAGCCTCAGGGGAGTGAACACTGAAGCTTTCTTT.

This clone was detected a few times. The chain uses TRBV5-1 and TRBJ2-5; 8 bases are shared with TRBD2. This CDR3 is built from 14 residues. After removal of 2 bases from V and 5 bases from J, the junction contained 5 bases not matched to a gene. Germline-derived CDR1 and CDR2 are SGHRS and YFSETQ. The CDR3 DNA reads TGCGCCAGCAGCTTCAAGCGGGAGACGGAGACCCAGTACTTC. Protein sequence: CASSFKRETETQYF.

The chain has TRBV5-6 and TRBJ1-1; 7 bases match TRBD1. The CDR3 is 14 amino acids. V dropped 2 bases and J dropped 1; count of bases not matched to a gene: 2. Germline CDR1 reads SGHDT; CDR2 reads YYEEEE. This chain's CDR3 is CASSFGTANTEAFF. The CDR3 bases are TGTGCCAGCAGCTTCGGGACAGCGAACACTGAAGCTTTCTTT.

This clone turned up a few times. The CDR3 sequence: CASSQAGARGEPLHF. The DNA of the CDR3 is TGTGCCAGCAGCCAAGCCGGGGCCCGGGGGGAACCCCTCCACTTT. V and J are TRBV3-1 (or the pseudogene TRBV3-2) and TRBJ1-6, with D possibly matching TRBD1 (5 bases). The ends were cut back, 1 base at V and 12 bases at J, with 16 bases in the middle. The CDR3 sequence is 15 residues long. Germline V CDR1 and CDR2: LGHDT, YNNKEL (reference sequence).